Following are 20 T cell receptor beta chains from one sample sequenced in a study of blood T cell repertoires in COVID-19. The protocol was immunoSEQ multiplex PCR, while the TCRdb copy is restricted to in-frame clones and leaves out a portion. The sample holds about 250,000 clones; around 82% are singletons and the top ten take around 8.9%. Sequencing used peripheral blood. The receptors stem from a man aged 35 to 55 with active or convalescent COVID-19.

The rearrangement uses TRBV24-1 and TRBJ1-1; possible D gene TRBD1, 6 bases. The CDR3 has 14 residues. The germline V gene has CDR1 KGHDR and CDR2 SFDVKD. V was pared by 7 bases and J by 1 base, with 12 bases between. CDR3 nucleotides: TGTGCCACCAGGGGGGACAACACGAACACTGAAGCTTTCTTT. It specifies CATRGDNTNTEAFF.

V and J are TRBV6-5 and TRBJ1-2; 8 positions agree with TRBD1. V was clipped by 4 bases and J by 6 bases; unmatched bases: 10. The CDR3 runs to 15 residues. From germline, CDR1 is MNHEY and CDR2 SVGAGI. CDR3 coding DNA: TGTGCCAGCAGTTTATCAGGGGGCGCCCCTAATGGCTACACCTTC. Amino acid sequence: CASSLSGGAPNGYTF.

This clone was observed a handful of times. The rearrangement links TRBV10-3 to TRBJ2-7, with TRBD1 as a possible D gene (5 bases). Germline CDR1 is ENHRY and CDR2 is SYGVKD. The CDR3 loop spans 12 amino acids. V lost 5 bases to trimming and J lost 4 bases, with 9 bases between them. CDR3 protein: CAISQQVYEQYF. The CDR3 bases are TGTGCCATCAGTCAACAGGTGTACGAGCAGTACTTC.

The V and J genes are TRBV10-3 and TRBJ2-7, with 11 bases that match TRBD2. The CDR3 runs to 15 residues. Germline V lookup: CDR1 ENHRY, CDR2 SYGVKD. Trimming removed 6 bases from V and 7 bases from J; junction bases left unmatched: 11. For the CDR3, the DNA is TGTGCCATCAGACCCACGACTAGCGGGACAGGGGAGCAGTACTTC. This translates into CAIRPTTSGTGEQYF.

The gene calls are TRBV30 and TRBJ1-6, with 7 bases matching TRBD1. This CDR3 is 14 amino acids long. Germline assignment: CDR1 GTSNPN and CDR2 SVGIG (reference sequence). The trim removed 1 base at V and 5 bases at J, leaving 2 bases unmatched. CDR3 bases: TGTGCCTGGAGTGCGGGACAGCATAATTCACCCCTCCACTTT. Translation gives CAWSAGQHNSPLHF.

The rearrangement links TRBV18 to TRBJ2-7; 8 nucleotides agree with TRBD1. CDR1 is KGHSH, CDR2 LQKENI, per germline. V shed 4 bases and J 3 bases; nucleotides not matched to a gene: 14. The CDR3 runs 17 residues. The CDR3 DNA reads as TGTGCCAGCTCACTTGGCACATTCCGGACAGGGAACTACGAGCAGTACTTC. Protein: CASSLGTFRTGNYEQYF. The full variable domain, in which reference TRBV18 and TRBJ2-7 provide the parts outside the CDR3, is NAGVMQNPRHLVRRRGQEARLRCSPMKGHSHVYWYRQLPEEGLKFMVYLQKENIIDESGMPKERFSAEFPKEGPSILRIQQVVRGDSAAYFCASSLGTFRTGNYEQYFGPGTRLTVT.

V usage is TRBV6-5 and J usage is TRBJ1-2; maybe TRBD1 (6 bases). Germline values: CDR1 MNHEY, CDR2 SVGAGI. V shed 10 bases and J shed 0 bases, with 18 bases lying between them. This CDR3 is 15 amino acids long. CDR3 sequence: CATAQNRVTNYGYTF. The CDR3 DNA reads TGTGCCACCGCCCAAAACAGGGTTACTAACTATGGCTACACCTTC.

In DNA, the CDR3 is TGTGCCAGCTCACACGGGACTAATGAAAAACTGTTTTTT. It specifies CASSHGTNEKLFF. The V gene is TRBV18, the J gene TRBJ1-4, with D hard to call. CDR1 and CDR2 from the germline V gene are KGHSH and LQKENI. The length of the CDR3 is 13 residues. V was shortened by 4 bases and J by 2 bases, with 5 bases between the two germline ends.

The rearrangement uses TRBV5-6 and TRBJ2-3; D not certain. V was clipped by 4 bases and J by 3 bases, with 9 bases between them. The V gene's germline CDR1 is SGHDT and CDR2 YYEEEE. The CDR3 runs 13 residues. CDR3 protein: CASSRVQTDTQYF. In DNA, the CDR3 is TGTGCCAGCAGCCGGGTTCAGACAGATACGCAGTATTTT.

This rearrangement joins TRBV29-1 to TRBJ2-5; TRBD1 might be the D (5 bases). The CDR3 contains 13 residues. Germline lookup yields CDR1 SQVTM and CDR2 ANQGSEA. V was clipped by 2 bases and J by 4 bases, with 11 bases between them. The CDR3 loop reads CSVEFSQGETQYF. As DNA, the CDR3 is TGCAGCGTTGAATTTAGCCAGGGAGAGACCCAGTACTTC.

V and J are TRBV5-8 and TRBJ2-5; possibly TRBD1 for D (7 bases). Germline V gene sequence: CDR1 SGHTS, CDR2 YDEGEE. Trimming removed 8 bases from V and 4 bases from J, with 21 bases in between. This CDR3 has 15 residues. The CDR3 bases are TGTGCCAGTTGCTCCGGGACAGCGGAGGGAGAGACCCAGTACTTC. Translation: CASCSGTAEGETQYF.

Points on this clone: Within the sample, other DNA sequences also encode this same CDR3. The chain recombines TRBV30 with TRBJ1-3, with 8 bases that match TRBD1. The CDR3 runs 13 residues. Germline-derived CDR1 and CDR2 are GTSNPN and SVGIG (reference sequence). V was clipped by 4 bases and J by 4 bases; unmatched bases: 3. Here the CDR3 DNA reads TGTGCCTGGATGGACAGGGCCGGAAACACCATATATTTT. Protein sequence: CAWMDRAGNTIYF.

The J gene is TRBJ2-5, the V gene TRBV9, with TRBD2 identical over 10 bases. Germline V lookup: CDR1 SGDLS, CDR2 YYNGEE. The CDR3 is 15 amino acids. V lost 0 bases to trimming and J lost 4 bases; unmatched junction nucleotides: 3. The CDR3 DNA is TGTGCCAGCAGCGTAGGGTTAGCGGGAGGAGAGACCCAGTACTTC. Translated, it gives CASSVGLAGGETQYF.

This chain links TRBV4-2 with TRBJ2-7; TRBD1 might be the D (5 bases). Trimming removed 1 base from V and 10 bases from J, with 11 bases in between. This CDR3 has 12 amino acids. The V gene's germline CDR1 is LGHNA and CDR2 YNFKEQ. The CDR3 nucleotides are TGTGCCAGCAGCCAAGTCCAGGGATCTCAGTACTTC. The encoded protein is CASSQVQGSQYF.

This chain uses TRBV7-8 with TRBJ2-3; 8 bases are a match to TRBD1. Germline assignment: CDR1 SGHVS and CDR2 FQNEAQ. The CDR3 extends over 16 amino acids. V dropped 5 bases and J dropped 0; count of bases not matched to a gene: 7. The CDR3 protein is CASSPRQGMSTDTQYF. The CDR3 DNA reads as TGTGCCAGCAGCCCGAGACAGGGGATGAGCACAGATACGCAGTATTTT.

The genes are TRBV5-8 and TRBJ1-1; possible D gene TRBD1, 5 bases. CDR1 and CDR2 (germline): SGHTS, YDEGEE. The CDR3 has 15 residues. V was pared by 7 bases and J by 5 bases, with 21 bases between. The CDR3 here is CASPTGGQRLTEAFF. The CDR3 DNA reads TGTGCCAGCCCGACGGGGGGTCAGCGTCTTACTGAAGCTTTCTTT.

The chain employs TRBV19 and TRBJ2-7; D ambiguous. V lost 6 bases and J lost 2, with 14 bases in between. The CDR3 extends over 14 amino acids. Germline CDR1 is LNHDA and CDR2 is SQIVND (reference sequence). The CDR3 spells CASSSSDWAYEQYF. In nucleotides, the CDR3 is TGTGCCAGTAGCTCCAGCGACTGGGCCTACGAGCAGTACTTC. Together with reference TRBV19 and TRBJ2-7, the CDR3 gives the full variable domain: DGGITQSPKYLFRKEGQNVTLSCEQNLNHDAMYWYRQDPGQGLRLIYYSQIVNDFQKGDIAEGYSVSREKKESFPLTVTSAQKNPTAFYLCASSSSDWAYEQYFGPGTRLTVT.

The rearrangement links TRBV7-9 to TRBJ1-2, with 7 bases aligning to TRBD1. Germline CDR1 is SEHNR and CDR2 is FQNEAQ (reference sequence). This CDR3 is built from 14 residues. V lost 5 bases to trimming and J lost 4 bases; unmatched junction nucleotides: 7. CDR3 sequence: CASSQGTDLYGYTF. The CDR3 DNA reads as TGTGCCAGCAGCCAGGGGACAGACCTCTATGGCTACACCTTC.

The chain recombines TRBV19 with TRBJ1-4; the D gene is possibly TRBD1 (6 bases). Germline lookup yields CDR1 LNHDA and CDR2 SQIVND (reference sequence). The CDR3 has 14 amino acids. Trimming cost V 5 bases and J 3 bases, with 10 bases left between them. The CDR3 protein is CASSQQGPNEKLFF. Written as DNA, the CDR3 is TGTGCCAGTAGTCAACAGGGCCCTAATGAAAAACTGTTTTTT.

The chain employs TRBV12-5 and TRBJ2-3, with 7 bases matching TRBD2. The CDR3 length is 13 residues. Germline V gene data show CDR1 as LGHNT and CDR2 as FRNRAP. The CDR3 loop is CAPSAGGTDTQYF. As DNA, the CDR3 is TGTGCCCCCTCGGCGGGGGGCACAGATACGCAGTATTTT.